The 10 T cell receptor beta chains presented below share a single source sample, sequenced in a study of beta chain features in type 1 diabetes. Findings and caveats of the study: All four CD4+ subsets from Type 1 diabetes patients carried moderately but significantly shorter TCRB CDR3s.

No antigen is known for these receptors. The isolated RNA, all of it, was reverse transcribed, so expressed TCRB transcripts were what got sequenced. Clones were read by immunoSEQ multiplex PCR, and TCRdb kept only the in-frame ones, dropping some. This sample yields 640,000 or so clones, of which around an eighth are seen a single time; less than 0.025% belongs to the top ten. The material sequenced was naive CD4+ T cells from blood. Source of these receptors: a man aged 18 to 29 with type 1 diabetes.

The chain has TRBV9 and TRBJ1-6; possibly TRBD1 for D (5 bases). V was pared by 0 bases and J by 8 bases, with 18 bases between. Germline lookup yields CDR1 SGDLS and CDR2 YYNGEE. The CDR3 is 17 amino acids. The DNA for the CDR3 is TGTGCCAGCAGCGTAGAGAATGGGGCGCGGGCTGATTCACCCCTCCACTTT. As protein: CASSVENGARADSPLHF.

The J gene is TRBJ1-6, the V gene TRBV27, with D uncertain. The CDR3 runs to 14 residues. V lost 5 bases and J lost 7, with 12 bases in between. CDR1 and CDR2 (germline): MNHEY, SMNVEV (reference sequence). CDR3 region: CASSPKPGNSPLHF. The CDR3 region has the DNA TGTGCCAGCAGTCCTAAGCCCGGGAATTCACCCCTCCACTTT.

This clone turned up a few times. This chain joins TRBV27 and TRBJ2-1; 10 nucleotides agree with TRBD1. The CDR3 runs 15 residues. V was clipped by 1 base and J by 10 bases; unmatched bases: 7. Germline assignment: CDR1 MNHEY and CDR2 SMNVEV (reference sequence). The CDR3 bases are TGTGCCAGCAGTTTATATGGGGACAGGGGTAGGGAGCAGTTCTTC. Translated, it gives CASSLYGDRGREQFF.

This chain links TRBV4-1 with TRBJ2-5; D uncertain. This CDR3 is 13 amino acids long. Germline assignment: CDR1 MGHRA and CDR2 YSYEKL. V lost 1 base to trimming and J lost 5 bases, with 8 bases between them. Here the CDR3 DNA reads TGCGCCAGCAGCCAAGTGTTGGGGGAGACCCAGTACTTC. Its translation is CASSQVLGETQYF.

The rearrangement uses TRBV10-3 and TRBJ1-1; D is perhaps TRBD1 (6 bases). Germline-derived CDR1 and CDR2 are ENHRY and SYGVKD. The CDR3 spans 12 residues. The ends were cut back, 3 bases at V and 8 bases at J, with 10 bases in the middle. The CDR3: CAISDGGQEAFF. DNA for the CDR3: TGTGCCATCAGTGATGGAGGACAGGAAGCTTTCTTT.

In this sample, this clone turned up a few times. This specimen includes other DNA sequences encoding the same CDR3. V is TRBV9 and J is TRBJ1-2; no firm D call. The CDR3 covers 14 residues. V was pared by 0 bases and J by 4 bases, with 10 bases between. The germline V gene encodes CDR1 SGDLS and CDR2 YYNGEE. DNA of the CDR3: TGTGCCAGCAGCGTAGGAGGACTCAGCTATGGCTACACCTTC. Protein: CASSVGGLSYGYTF.

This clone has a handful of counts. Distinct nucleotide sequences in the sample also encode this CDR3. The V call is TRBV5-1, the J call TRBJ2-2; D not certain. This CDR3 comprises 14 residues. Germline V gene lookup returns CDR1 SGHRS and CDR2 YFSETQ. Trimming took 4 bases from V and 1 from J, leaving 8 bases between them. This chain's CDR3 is CASSLGGNTGELFF. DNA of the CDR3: TGCGCCAGCAGCCTGGGTGGGAACACCGGGGAGCTGTTTTTT. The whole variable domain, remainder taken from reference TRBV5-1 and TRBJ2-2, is KAGVTQTPRYLIKTRGQQVTLSCSPISGHRSVSWYQQTPGQGLQFLFEYFSETQRNKGNFPGRFSGRQFSNSRSEMNVSTLELGDSALYLCASSLGGNTGELFFGEGSRLTVL.

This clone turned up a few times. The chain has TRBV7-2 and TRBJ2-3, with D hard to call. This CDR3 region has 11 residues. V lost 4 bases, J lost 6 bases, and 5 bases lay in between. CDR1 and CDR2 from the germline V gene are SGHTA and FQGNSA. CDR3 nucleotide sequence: TGTGCCAGCAGCTACTCGGATACGCAGTATTTT. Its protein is CASSYSDTQYF.

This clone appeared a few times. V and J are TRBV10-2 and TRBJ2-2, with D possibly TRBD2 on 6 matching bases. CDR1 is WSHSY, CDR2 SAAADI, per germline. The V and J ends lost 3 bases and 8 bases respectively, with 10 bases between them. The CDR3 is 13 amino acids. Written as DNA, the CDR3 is TGCGCCAGCAGTGAAGCGGGTCCTGGGGAGCTGTTTTTT. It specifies CASSEAGPGELFF.

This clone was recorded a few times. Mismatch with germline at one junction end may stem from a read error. CDR3 loop: CASTGPTYTEQFF. CDR3 coding DNA: TGTGCCAGTACGGGACCCACCTACACTGAGCAGTTCTTC. The rearrangement uses TRBV2 and TRBJ2-1; the D gene could be TRBD1 or TRBD2 (5 bases each). This CDR3 is 13 amino acids long. Germline V gives CDR1 SNHLY, CDR2 FYNNEI.